This T cell receptor beta chain was observed in a study of technical replicates of blood from a handful of donors. Produced via immunoSEQ multiplex PCR; TCRdb's table is partial and in-frame only. The sample lists 95,000 to 100,000 clones, around 95% occurring once. Germline V gene sequence: CDR1 SEHNR, CDR2 FQNEAQ (reference sequence). V lost 4 bases and J lost 7, with 17 bases in between. CDR3 length: 15 amino acids. The receptor's source is a human donor in good health. The J gene is TRBJ2-1, the V gene TRBV7-9, with D tentatively TRBD2 (5 bases). The sequencing input was T cells isolated from PBMCs. This CDR3 is CASSYGITTGNEQFF. CDR3 coding DNA: TGTGCCAGCAGCTATGGTATTACGACGGGGAATGAGCAGTTCTTC.